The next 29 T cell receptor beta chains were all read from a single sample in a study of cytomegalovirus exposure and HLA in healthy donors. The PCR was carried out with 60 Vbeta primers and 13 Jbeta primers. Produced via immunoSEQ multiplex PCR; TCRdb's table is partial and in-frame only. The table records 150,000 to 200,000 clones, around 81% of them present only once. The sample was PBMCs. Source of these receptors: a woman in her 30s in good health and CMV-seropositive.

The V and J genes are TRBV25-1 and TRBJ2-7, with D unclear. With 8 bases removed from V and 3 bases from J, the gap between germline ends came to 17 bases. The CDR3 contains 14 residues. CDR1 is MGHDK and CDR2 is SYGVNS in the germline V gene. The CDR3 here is CASAHLDSHYEQYF. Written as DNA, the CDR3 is TGTGCCAGCGCCCACTTGGATAGCCACTACGAGCAGTACTTC.

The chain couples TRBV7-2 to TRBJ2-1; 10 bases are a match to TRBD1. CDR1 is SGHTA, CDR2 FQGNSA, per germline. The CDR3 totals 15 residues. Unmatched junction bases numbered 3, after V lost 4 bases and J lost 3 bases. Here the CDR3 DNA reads TGTGCCAGCAGCTATCGGACAGGGGGCTACAATGAGCAGTTCTTC. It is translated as CASSYRTGGYNEQFF.

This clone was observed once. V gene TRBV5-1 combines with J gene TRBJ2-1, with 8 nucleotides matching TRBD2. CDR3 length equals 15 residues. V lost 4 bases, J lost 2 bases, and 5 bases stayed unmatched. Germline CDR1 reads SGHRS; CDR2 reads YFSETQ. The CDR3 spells CASSPRGGAYNEQFF. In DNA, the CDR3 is TGCGCCAGCAGCCCCCGGGGGGGTGCCTACAATGAGCAGTTCTTC.

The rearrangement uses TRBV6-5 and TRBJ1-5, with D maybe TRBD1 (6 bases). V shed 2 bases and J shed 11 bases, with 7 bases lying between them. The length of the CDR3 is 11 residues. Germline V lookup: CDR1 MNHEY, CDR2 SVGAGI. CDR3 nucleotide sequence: TGTGCCAGCAGTTACGAGGGGGCCCAGCATTTT. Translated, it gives CASSYEGAQHF.

In nucleotides, the CDR3 is TGTGCCAGCTCACCACTCAGGGAAATGAACACTGAAGCTTTCTTT. Amino acids: CASSPLREMNTEAFF. The V and J genes are TRBV18 and TRBJ1-1, with D possibly TRBD1 on 5 matching bases. Per the germline V gene, CDR1 is KGHSH and CDR2 is LQKENI. There are 15 residues in the CDR3. With 1 base removed from V and 0 bases from J, the gap between germline ends came to 9 bases. Supplemented by reference TRBV18 and TRBJ1-1, the full variable domain reads NAGVMQNPRHLVRRRGQEARLRCSPMKGHSHVYWYRQLPEEGLKFMVYLQKENIIDESGMPKERFSAEFPKEGPSILRIQQVVRGDSAAYFCASSPLREMNTEAFFGQGTRLTVV.

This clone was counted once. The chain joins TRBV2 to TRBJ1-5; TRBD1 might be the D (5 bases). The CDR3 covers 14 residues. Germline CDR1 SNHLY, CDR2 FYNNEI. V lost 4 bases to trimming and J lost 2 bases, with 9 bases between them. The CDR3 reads CASSVIRGNQPQHF. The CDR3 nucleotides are TGTGCCAGCAGTGTTATCAGGGGCAATCAGCCCCAGCATTTT.

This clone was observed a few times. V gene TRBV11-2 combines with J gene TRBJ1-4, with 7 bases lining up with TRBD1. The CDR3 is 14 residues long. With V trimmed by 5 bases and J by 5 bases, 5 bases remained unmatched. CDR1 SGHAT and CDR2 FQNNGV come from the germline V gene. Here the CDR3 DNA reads TGTGCCAGCAGCCGGGACAGACCAAATGAAAAACTGTTTTTT. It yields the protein CASSRDRPNEKLFF.

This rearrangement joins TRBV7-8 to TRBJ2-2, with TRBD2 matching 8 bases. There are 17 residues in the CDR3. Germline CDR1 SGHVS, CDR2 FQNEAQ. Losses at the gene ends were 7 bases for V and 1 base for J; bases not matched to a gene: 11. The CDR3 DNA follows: TGTGCCAGCACAATCGGAAGGGCGGGGGGGAACACCGGGGAGCTGTTTTTT. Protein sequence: CASTIGRAGGNTGELFF.

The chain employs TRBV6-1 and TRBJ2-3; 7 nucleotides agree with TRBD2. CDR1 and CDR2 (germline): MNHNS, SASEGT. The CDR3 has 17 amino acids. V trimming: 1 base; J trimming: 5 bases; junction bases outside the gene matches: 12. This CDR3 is CASSEGIVGGGQDTQYF. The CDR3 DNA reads TGTGCCAGCAGTGAAGGGATTGTTGGGGGGGGTCAAGATACGCAGTATTTT.

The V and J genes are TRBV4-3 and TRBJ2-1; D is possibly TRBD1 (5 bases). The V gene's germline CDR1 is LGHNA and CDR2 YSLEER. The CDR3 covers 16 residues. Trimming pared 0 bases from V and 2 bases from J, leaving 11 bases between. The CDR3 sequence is CASSQDAGWPYNEQFF. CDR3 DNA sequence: TGCGCCAGCAGCCAAGACGCAGGGTGGCCCTACAATGAGCAGTTCTTC.

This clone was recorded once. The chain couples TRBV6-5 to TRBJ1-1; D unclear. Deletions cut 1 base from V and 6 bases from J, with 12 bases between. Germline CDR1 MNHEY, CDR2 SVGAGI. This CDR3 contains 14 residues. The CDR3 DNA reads TGTGCCAGCAGTTACTTCGACGCGGGCGCTGAAGCTTTCTTT. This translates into CASSYFDAGAEAFF.

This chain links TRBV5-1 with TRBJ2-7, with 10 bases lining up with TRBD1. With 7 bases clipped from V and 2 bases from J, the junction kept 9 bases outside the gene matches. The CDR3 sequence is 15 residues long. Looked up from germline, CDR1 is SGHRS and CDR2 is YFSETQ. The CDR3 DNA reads TGCGCCAGCCGGCGACCGGGACAGGGGCCCTACGAGCAGTACTTC. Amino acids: CASRRPGQGPYEQYF.

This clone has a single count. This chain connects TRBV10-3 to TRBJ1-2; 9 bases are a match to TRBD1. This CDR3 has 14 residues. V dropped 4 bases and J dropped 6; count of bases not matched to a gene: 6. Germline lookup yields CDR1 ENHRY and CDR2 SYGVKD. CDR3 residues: CAISAPGTGNGYTF. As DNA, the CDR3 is TGTGCCATCAGTGCGCCCGGGACAGGGAATGGCTACACCTTC.

CDR3 bases: TGTGCCACCAGGGGACTTAATTCACCCCTCCACTTT. The encoded protein is CATRGLNSPLHF. This chain connects TRBV28 to TRBJ1-6; weak D call: TRBD1 (6 bases). Germline V CDR1 and CDR2: MDHEN, SYDVKM. CDR3 length: 12 residues. Between the trimmed V and J ends, which lost 10 bases and 6 bases, there was a span of 10 bases.

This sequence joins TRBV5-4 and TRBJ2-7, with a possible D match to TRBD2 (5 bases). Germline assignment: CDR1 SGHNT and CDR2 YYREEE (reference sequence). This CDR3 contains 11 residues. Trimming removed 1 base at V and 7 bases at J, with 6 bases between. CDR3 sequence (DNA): TGTGCCAGCAGCTTGACGGGGGAGCAGTACTTC. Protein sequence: CASSLTGEQYF. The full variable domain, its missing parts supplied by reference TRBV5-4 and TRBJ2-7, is ETGVTQSPTHLIKTRGQQVTLRCSSQSGHNTVSWYQQALGQGPQFIFQYYREEENGRGNFPPRFSGLQFPNYSSELNVNALELDDSALYLCASSLTGEQYFGPGTRLTVT.

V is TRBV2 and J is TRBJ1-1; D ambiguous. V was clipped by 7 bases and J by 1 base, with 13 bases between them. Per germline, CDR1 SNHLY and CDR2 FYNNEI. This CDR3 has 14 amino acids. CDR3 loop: CASILAQANTEAFF. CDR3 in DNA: TGTGCCAGCATCCTGGCCCAGGCGAACACTGAAGCTTTCTTT.

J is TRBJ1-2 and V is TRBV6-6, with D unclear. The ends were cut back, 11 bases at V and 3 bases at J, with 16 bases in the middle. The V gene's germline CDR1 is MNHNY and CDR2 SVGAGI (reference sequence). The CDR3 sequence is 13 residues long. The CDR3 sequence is CAGAPGSDYGYTF. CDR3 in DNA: TGTGCCGGAGCGCCTGGGTCAGACTATGGCTACACCTTC.

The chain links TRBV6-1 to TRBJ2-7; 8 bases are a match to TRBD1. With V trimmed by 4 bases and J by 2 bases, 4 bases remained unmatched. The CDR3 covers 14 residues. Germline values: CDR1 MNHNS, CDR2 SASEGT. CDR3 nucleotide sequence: TGTGCCAGCAGTGCCGGGACAGGAGCCTACGAGCAGTACTTC. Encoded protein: CASSAGTGAYEQYF.

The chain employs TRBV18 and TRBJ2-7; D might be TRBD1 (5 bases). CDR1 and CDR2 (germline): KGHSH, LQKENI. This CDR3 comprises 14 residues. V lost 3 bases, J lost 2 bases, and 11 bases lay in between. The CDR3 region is CASSPDSATYEQYF. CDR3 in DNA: TGTGCCAGCTCACCCGACAGCGCTACCTACGAGCAGTACTTC.

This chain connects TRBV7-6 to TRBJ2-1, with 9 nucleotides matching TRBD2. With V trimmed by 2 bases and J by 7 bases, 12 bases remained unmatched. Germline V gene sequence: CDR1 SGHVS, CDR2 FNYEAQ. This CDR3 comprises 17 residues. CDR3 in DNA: TGTGCCAGCAGCTTACGCCCGGCGGGAGGGAAGGAGAATGAGCAGTTCTTC. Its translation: CASSLRPAGGKENEQFF.

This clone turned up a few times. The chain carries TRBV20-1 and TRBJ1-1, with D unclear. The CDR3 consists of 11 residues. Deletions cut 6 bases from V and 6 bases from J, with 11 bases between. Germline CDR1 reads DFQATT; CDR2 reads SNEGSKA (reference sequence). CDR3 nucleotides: TGCAGTGCCCACTATGTCCCTGAAGCTTTCTTT. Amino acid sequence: CSAHYVPEAFF.

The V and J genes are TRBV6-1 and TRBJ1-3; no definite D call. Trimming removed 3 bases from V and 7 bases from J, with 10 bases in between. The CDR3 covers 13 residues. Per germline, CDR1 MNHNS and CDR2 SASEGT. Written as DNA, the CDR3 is TGTGCCAGCAGTGAGGCAGGTGGGAACACCATATATTTT. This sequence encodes CASSEAGGNTIYF.

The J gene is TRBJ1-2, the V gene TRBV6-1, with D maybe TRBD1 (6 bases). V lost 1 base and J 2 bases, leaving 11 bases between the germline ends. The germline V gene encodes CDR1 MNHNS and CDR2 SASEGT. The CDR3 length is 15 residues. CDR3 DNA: TGTGCCAGCAGTGAAGTTGCAGGGGTAAACTATGGCTACACCTTC. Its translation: CASSEVAGVNYGYTF.

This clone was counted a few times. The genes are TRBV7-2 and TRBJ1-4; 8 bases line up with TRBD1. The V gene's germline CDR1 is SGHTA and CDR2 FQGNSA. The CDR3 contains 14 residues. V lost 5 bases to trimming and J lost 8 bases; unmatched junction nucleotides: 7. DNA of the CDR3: TGTGCCAGCAGCCCGGGGACAGGAGAAGAAAAACTGTTTTTT. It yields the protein CASSPGTGEEKLFF. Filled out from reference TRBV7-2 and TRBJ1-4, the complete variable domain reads GAGVSQSPSNKVTEKGKDVELRCDPISGHTALYWYRQSLGQGLEFLIYFQGNSAPDKSGLPSDRFSAERTGGSVSTLTIQRTQQEDSAVYLCASSPGTGEEKLFFGSGTQLSVL.

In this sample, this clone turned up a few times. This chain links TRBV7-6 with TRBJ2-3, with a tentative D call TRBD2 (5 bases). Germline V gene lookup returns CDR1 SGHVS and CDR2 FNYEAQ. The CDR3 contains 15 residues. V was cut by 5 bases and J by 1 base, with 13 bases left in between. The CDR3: CASSPPSGRTDTQYF. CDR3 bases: TGTGCCAGCAGCCCCCCCAGCGGCCGCACAGATACGCAGTATTTT.

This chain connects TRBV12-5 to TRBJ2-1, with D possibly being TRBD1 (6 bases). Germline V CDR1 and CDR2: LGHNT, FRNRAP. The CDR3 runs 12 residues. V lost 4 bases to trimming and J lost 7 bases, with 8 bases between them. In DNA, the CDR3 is TGTGCTAGTGGTTCAAGGGGGAATGAGCAGTTCTTC. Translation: CASGSRGNEQFF.

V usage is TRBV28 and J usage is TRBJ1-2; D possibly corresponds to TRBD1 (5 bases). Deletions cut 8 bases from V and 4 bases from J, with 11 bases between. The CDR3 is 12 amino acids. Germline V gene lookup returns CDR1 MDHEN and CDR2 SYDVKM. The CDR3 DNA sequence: TGTGCCAGCTACCAGGGTCGCTATGGCTACACCTTC. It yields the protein CASYQGRYGYTF.

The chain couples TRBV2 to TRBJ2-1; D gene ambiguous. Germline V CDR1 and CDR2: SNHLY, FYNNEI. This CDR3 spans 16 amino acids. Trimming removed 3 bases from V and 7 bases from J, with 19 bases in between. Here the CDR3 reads CASSDLPGSGLNEQFF. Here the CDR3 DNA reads TGTGCCAGCAGTGATCTCCCGGGTTCTGGGTTGAATGAGCAGTTCTTC.

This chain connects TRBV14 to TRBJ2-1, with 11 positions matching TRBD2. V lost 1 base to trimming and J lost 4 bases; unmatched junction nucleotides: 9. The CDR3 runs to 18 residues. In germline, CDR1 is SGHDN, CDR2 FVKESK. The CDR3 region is CASSQVAVTSGTYNEQFF. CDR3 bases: TGTGCCAGCAGCCAAGTGGCCGTGACTAGCGGGACGTACAATGAGCAGTTCTTC. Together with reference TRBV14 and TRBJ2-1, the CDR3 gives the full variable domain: EAGVTQFPSHSVIEKGQTVTLRCDPISGHDNLYWYRRVMGKEIKFLLHFVKESKQDESGMPNNRFLAERTGGTYSTLKVQPAELEDSGVYFCASSQVAVTSGTYNEQFFGPGTRLTVL.